This paragraph reports one T cell receptor beta chain. The target antigen is unknown. Random hexamers were used to reverse transcribe roughly 0.5 to 1 ug of RNA. TCRdb reprocessed the immunoSEQ multiplex PCR reads with MiXCR, giving one entry per CDR3 protein. Of 150,000 to 200,000 distinct CDR3 sequences listed, about 94% were seen once; the top ten hold approximately 0.14%. This entry is derived from a study of CD8 T cells in Susac syndrome. Study-level points and caveats: Acknowledgment was made by the study that its TCR sequencing and HLA analysis involved a relatively small number of individuals.

The receptor was derived from a human donor in good health. Sequencing was performed on CD4+ T cells from PBMCs.

CDR3 DNA sequence: TGTGCCAGCAGTACAGGGTCCGACCAGCCCCAGCATTTT. Protein: CASSTGSDQPQHF. This rearrangement joins TRBV12-3 or TRBV12-4 to TRBJ1-5; D is possibly TRBD1 (6 bases). The CDR3 sequence is 13 residues long. V lost 5 bases to trimming and J lost 7 bases, with 12 bases between them.